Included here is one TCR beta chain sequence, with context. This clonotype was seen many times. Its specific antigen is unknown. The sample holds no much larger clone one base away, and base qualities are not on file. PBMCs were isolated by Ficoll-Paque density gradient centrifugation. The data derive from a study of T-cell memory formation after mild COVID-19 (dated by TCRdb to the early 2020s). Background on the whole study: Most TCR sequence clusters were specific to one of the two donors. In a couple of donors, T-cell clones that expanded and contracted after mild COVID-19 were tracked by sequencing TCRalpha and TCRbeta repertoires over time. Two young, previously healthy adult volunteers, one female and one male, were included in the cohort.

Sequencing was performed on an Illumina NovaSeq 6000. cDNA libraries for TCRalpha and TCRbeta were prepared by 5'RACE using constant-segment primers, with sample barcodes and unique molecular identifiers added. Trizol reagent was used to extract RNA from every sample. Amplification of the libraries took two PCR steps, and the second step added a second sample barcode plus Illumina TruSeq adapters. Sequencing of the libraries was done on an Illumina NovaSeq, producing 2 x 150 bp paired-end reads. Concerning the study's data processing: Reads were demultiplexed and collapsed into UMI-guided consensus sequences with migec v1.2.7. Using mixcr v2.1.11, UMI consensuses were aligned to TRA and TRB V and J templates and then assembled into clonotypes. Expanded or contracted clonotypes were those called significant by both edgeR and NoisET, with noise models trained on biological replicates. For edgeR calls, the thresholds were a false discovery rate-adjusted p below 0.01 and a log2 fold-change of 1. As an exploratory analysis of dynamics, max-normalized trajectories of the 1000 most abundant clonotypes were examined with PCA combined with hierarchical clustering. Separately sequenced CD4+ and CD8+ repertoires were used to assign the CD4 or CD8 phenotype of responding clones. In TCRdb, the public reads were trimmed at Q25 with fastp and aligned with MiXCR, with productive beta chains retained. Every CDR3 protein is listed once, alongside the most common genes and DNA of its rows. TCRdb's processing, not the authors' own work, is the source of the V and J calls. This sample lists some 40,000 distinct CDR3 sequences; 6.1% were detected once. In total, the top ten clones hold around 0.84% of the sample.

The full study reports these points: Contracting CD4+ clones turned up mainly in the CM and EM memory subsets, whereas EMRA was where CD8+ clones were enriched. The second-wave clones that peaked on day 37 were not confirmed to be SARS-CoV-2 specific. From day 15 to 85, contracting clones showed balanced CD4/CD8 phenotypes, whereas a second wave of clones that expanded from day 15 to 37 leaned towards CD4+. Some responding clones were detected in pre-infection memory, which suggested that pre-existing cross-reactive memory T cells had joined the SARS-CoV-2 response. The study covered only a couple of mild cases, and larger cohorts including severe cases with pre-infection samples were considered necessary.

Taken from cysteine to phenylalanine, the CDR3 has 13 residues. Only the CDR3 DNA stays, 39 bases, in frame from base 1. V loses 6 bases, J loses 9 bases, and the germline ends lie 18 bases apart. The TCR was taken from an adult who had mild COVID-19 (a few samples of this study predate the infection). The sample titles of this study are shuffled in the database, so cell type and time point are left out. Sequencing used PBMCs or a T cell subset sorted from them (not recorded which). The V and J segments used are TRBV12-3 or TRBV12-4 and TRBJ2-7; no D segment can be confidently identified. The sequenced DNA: TGTGCCAGCAGCTCAACCCCCGGAGTCGGGCAGTACTTC. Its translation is CASSSTPGVGQYF.